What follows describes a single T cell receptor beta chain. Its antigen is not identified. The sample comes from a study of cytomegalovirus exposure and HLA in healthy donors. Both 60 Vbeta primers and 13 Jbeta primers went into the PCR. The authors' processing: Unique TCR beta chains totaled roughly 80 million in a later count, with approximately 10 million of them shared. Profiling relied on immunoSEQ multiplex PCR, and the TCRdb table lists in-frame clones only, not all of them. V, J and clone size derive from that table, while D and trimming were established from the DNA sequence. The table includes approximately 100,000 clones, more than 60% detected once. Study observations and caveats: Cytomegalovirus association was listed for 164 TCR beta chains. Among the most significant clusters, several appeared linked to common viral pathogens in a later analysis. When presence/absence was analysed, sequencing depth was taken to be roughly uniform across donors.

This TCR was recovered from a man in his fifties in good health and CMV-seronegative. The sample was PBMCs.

CDR3 sequence reads: CASRPKTGNTGELFF. CDR3 in DNA: TGTGCCAGCAGACCGAAGACGGGGAACACCGGGGAGCTGTTTTTT. This sequence joins TRBV2 and TRBJ2-2; no reliable D call. Germline V gives CDR1 SNHLY, CDR2 FYNNEI. Trimming removed 6 bases at V and 1 base at J, with 12 bases between. The CDR3 totals 15 residues.